One and the same sample provided the 20 T cell receptor beta chains below, sequenced in a study of cytomegalovirus exposure and HLA in healthy donors. Primers included in the PCR were 60 Vbeta and 13 Jbeta primers. The protocol was immunoSEQ multiplex PCR, while the TCRdb copy is restricted to in-frame clones and leaves out a portion. The sample contains some 86,000 clones, about 67% of which appear only once. The sample was PBMCs. Receptors originate from a man aged 25 to 40 in good health and CMV-seronegative.

In its sample, this clone was seen a few times. J is TRBJ2-1 and V is TRBV15; 8 bases agree with TRBD1. Germline V gives CDR1 LNHNV, CDR2 YYDKDF (reference sequence). The CDR3 extends over 14 amino acids. V lost 8 bases, J lost 1 base, and 4 bases stayed unmatched. The CDR3 DNA is TGTGCCACCGTACAGGGGGATTCCTACAATGAGCAGTTCTTC. Translated: CATVQGDSYNEQFF. Full variable domain (missing parts from reference TRBV15 and TRBJ2-1): DAMVIQNPRYQVTQFGKPVTLSCSQTLNHNVMYWYQQKSSQAPKLLFHYYDKDFNNEADTPDNFQSRRPNTSFCFLDIRSPGLGDTAMYLCATVQGDSYNEQFFGPGTRLTVL.

This clone is deemed medium-sized (0.01 to 0.1%). This chain links TRBV6-5 with TRBJ1-1; 9 positions match TRBD1. J gave up 6 bases and V 5 bases, and 7 bases lay outside the gene matches. Germline CDR1 reads MNHEY; CDR2 reads SVGAGI. The CDR3 is made up of 14 amino acids. CDR3 amino acids: CASSPQQGASEAFF. CDR3 bases: TGTGCCAGCAGTCCTCAACAGGGGGCCTCTGAAGCTTTCTTT.

This clone was observed a handful of times. The chain combines TRBV29-1 with TRBJ1-1; possibly TRBD1 for D (6 bases). Deletions cut 7 bases from V and 4 bases from J, with 13 bases between. CDR3 size: 12 residues. From germline, CDR1 is SQVTM and CDR2 ANQGSEA. The CDR3 region has the DNA TGCAGCGGAGAGGACAGAGTCACTGAAGCTTTCTTT. Its translation is CSGEDRVTEAFF. Using reference TRBV29-1 and TRBJ1-1 for the parts outside the CDR3, the full variable domain is SAVISQKPSRDICQRGTSLTIQCQVDSQVTMMFWYRQQPGQSLTLIATANQGSEATYESGFVIDKFPISRPNLTFSTLTVSNMSPEDSSIYLCSGEDRVTEAFFGQGTRLTVV.

The chain is built from TRBV6-6 and TRBJ2-5, with D possibly matching TRBD2 (6 bases). Germline V gene data show CDR1 as MNHNY and CDR2 as SVGAGI (reference sequence). This CDR3 is built from 13 residues. V was clipped by 6 bases and J by 1 base, with 9 bases between them. This CDR3 reads CASSRGGQETQYF. CDR3 bases: TGTGCCAGCAGCCGGGGAGGCCAAGAGACCCAGTACTTC.

This chain links TRBV27 with TRBJ2-7; 12 bases align to TRBD2. This CDR3 has 15 residues. Germline loops: CDR1 MNHEY, CDR2 SMNVEV (reference sequence). J gave up 7 bases and V 5 bases, and 9 bases lay outside the gene matches. CDR3 amino acids: CASSTRLAGDREQYF. DNA for the CDR3: TGTGCCAGCAGTACGCGACTAGCGGGAGATCGAGAGCAGTACTTC.

The rearrangement uses TRBV30 and TRBJ1-2; 7 nucleotides line up with TRBD1. Per the germline V gene, CDR1 is GTSNPN and CDR2 is SVGIG (reference sequence). The CDR3 is made up of 15 amino acids. After removal of 0 bases from V and 3 bases from J, the junction contained 7 bases not matched to a gene. The CDR3 bases are TGTGCCTGGAGTGTTGGCAGGGGGGCCGACTATGGCTACACCTTC. As protein: CAWSVGRGADYGYTF.

In its sample, this clone was seen a few times. The genes are TRBV6-5 and TRBJ2-1; D is possibly TRBD1 (5 bases). This CDR3 has 13 amino acids. Trimming took 0 bases from V and 6 from J, leaving 6 bases between them. CDR1 is MNHEY and CDR2 is SVGAGI in the germline V gene. For the CDR3, the DNA is TGTGCCAGCAGTTACTCGGACACCAATGAGCAGTTCTTC. Amino acids: CASSYSDTNEQFF.

The genes are TRBV7-8 and TRBJ2-1, with D hard to call. CDR1 is SGHVS and CDR2 is FQNEAQ in the germline V gene. Trimming removed 4 bases from V and 9 bases from J, with 10 bases in between. The CDR3 extends over 12 amino acids. The CDR3 nucleotides read TGTGCCAGCAGCTCCGTTAGAGGTGAGCAGTTCTTC. It translates to CASSSVRGEQFF.

This clone was seen more than once but under ten times. This chain connects TRBV5-1 to TRBJ1-4; 12 bases map to TRBD1. J lost 7 bases, V lost 3 bases, and 1 base had no gene match. The germline V gene has CDR1 SGHRS and CDR2 YFSETQ. The CDR3 is 14 residues long. As DNA, the CDR3 is TGCGCCAGCAGCTCGGGACAGGGGGCTGAAAAACTGTTTTTT. Translation gives CASSSGQGAEKLFF.

The chain recombines TRBV18 with TRBJ2-1; 10 bases align to TRBD2. The CDR3 runs 18 residues. The germline CDR1 and CDR2 sequences are KGHSH and LQKENI. V was clipped by 0 bases and J by 8 bases; unmatched bases: 13. In nucleotides, the CDR3 is TGTGCCAGCTCACCACCCAGAAGGACTAGCGGAGAGTGGGATGAGCAGTTCTTC. Translating gives CASSPPRRTSGEWDEQFF.

CDR3: CASSTDYIGGYLTGAREKLFF. CDR3 in DNA: TGTGCCAGCAGTACTGACTACATTGGAGGATACCTAACAGGGGCGAGAGAAAAACTGTTTTTT. The chain combines TRBV28 with TRBJ1-4; 7 bases agree with TRBD1. V trimming: 5 bases; J trimming: 8 bases; junction bases outside the gene matches: 29. Germline CDR1 and CDR2: MDHEN and SYDVKM. CDR3 size: 21 residues.

The V gene is TRBV18, the J gene TRBJ1-3; perhaps TRBD1 as D (6 bases). This CDR3 is 15 amino acids long. Trimming stripped 3 bases from V and 6 bases from J, with 15 bases between. CDR1 and CDR2 from the germline V gene are KGHSH and LQKENI. CDR3 sequence: CASSPETGNENTIYF. In DNA form, the CDR3 reads TGTGCCAGCTCACCGGAAACAGGGAACGAAAACACCATATATTTT.

The rearrangement joins TRBV7-3 to TRBJ2-3, with TRBD2 matching 16 bases. From germline, CDR1 is SGHTA and CDR2 FQGTGA. This CDR3 is 16 amino acids long. With V trimmed by 5 bases and J by 5 bases, 4 bases remained unmatched. The CDR3: CASSPGLAGGQDTQYF. The CDR3 nucleotides are TGTGCCAGCAGCCCGGGACTAGCGGGGGGGCAAGATACGCAGTATTTT.

This clone has just one count. The chain links TRBV14 to TRBJ1-6; D call uncertain. The CDR3 has 13 residues. Trimming cost V 4 bases and J 10 bases, with 11 bases left between them. In germline, CDR1 is SGHDN, CDR2 FVKESK. Here the CDR3 DNA reads TGTGCCAGCAGCCGGGCTGCGGGATCACCCCTCCACTTT. This codes for CASSRAAGSPLHF.

The chain is built from TRBV9 and TRBJ2-1, with D perhaps matching TRBD1 (6 bases). Germline V lookup: CDR1 SGDLS, CDR2 YYNGEE. This CDR3 has 15 amino acids. Trimming removed 0 bases from V and 4 bases from J, with 11 bases in between. In DNA, the CDR3 is TGTGCCAGCAGCGTAGAACAGGGTCGATACAATGAGCAGTTCTTC. It specifies CASSVEQGRYNEQFF. The full variable domain, rest sourced from reference TRBV9 and TRBJ2-1, is DSGVTQTPKHLITATGQRVTLRCSPRSGDLSVYWYQQSLDQGLQFLIQYYNGEERAKGNILERFSAQQFPDLHSELNLSSLELGDSALYFCASSVEQGRYNEQFFGPGTRLTVL.

The genes are TRBV19 and TRBJ2-5, with TRBD1 matching 10 bases. CDR1 and CDR2 (germline): LNHDA, SQIVND (reference sequence). The CDR3 is 17 amino acids. V lost 6 bases and J lost 4; bases outside the gene matches: 14. This CDR3 reads CASSVGTGVFVGETQYF. Here the CDR3 DNA reads TGTGCCAGTAGCGTCGGGACAGGGGTTTTTGTAGGAGAGACCCAGTACTTC.

The chain uses TRBV6-6 and TRBJ1-4; a possible D gene is TRBD1 (5 bases). Germline V gene sequence: CDR1 MNHNY, CDR2 SVGAGI (reference sequence). This CDR3 is built from 15 residues. V was pared by 7 bases and J by 3 bases, with 15 bases between. The CDR3: CASKIADTSNEKLFF. The CDR3 DNA reads TGTGCCAGCAAAATCGCGGACACTTCTAATGAAAAACTGTTTTTT.

V usage is TRBV27 and J usage is TRBJ1-5; TRBD1 agrees at 8 bases. The ends lost 5 bases at V and 0 bases at J; junction bases unmatched: 3. CDR3 length: 15 amino acids. Per germline, CDR1 MNHEY and CDR2 SMNVEV (reference sequence). In nucleotides, the CDR3 is TGTGCCAGCAGTCTCACAGGGGGTAGCAATCAGCCCCAGCATTTT. This codes for CASSLTGGSNQPQHF.

CDR3 sequence reads: CASSYWDFQETQYF. CDR3 bases: TGTGCCAGCAGCTATTGGGACTTTCAAGAGACCCAGTACTTC. The V and J genes are TRBV7-2 and TRBJ2-5; possibly TRBD2 for D (6 bases). The V gene's germline CDR1 is SGHTA and CDR2 FQGNSA. This CDR3 is 14 amino acids long. With 4 bases removed from V and 2 bases from J, the gap between germline ends came to 11 bases.

The rearrangement uses TRBV28 and TRBJ1-5, with 7 bases that match TRBD1. The CDR3 is made up of 16 amino acids. Unmatched junction bases numbered 8, after V lost 2 bases and J lost 4 bases. The V gene's germline CDR1 is MDHEN and CDR2 SYDVKM. CDR3 sequence: CASSLLTGQVNQPQHF. The CDR3 DNA follows: TGTGCCAGCAGTTTACTCACCGGACAGGTTAATCAGCCCCAGCATTTT.